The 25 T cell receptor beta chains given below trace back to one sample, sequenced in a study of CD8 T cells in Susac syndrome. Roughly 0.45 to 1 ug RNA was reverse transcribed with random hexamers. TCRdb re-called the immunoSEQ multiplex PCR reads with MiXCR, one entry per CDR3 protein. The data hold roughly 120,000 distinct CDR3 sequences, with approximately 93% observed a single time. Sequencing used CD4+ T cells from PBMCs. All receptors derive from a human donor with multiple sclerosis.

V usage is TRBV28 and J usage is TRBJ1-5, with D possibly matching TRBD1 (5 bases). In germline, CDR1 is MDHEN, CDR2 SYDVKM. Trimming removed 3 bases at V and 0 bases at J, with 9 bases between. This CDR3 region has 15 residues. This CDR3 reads CASSFVTDSNQPQHF. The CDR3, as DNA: TGTGCCAGCAGTTTTGTGACAGATAGCAATCAGCCCCAGCATTTT.

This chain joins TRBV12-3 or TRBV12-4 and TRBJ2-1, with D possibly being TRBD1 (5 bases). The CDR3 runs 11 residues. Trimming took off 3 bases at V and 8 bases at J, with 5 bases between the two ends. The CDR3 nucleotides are TGTGCCAGCAGTTTCAGGGATGAGCAGTTCTTC. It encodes CASSFRDEQFF.

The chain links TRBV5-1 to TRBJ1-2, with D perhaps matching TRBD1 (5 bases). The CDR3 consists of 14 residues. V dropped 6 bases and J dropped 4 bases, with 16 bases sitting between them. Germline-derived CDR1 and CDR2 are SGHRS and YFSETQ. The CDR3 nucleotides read TGCGCCAGCACCACTGACAGTACTAGCTATGGCTACACCTTC. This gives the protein CASTTDSTSYGYTF.

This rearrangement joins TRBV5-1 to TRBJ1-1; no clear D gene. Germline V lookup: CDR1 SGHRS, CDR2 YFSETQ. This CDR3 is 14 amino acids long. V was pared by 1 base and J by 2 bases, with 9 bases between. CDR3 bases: TGCGCCAGCAGCTTGACGGCGGGTAACACTGAAGCTTTCTTT. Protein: CASSLTAGNTEAFF.

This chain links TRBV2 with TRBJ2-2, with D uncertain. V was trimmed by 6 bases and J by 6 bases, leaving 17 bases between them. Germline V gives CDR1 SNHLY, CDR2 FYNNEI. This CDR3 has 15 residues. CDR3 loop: CASRVDIGRAGELFF. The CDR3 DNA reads TGTGCCAGCAGGGTAGACATAGGAAGGGCCGGGGAGCTGTTTTTT.

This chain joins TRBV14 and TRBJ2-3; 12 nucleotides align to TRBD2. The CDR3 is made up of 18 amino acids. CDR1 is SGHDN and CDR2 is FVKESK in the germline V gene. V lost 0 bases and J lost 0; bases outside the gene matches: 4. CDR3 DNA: TGTGCCAGCAGCCAAGATCTAGGACTAGCGGGGAGCACAGATACGCAGTATTTT. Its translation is CASSQDLGLAGSTDTQYF.

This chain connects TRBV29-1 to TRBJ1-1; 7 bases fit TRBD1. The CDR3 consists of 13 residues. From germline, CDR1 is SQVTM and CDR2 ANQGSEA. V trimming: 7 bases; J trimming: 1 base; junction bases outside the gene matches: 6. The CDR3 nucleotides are TGCAGCGCCCAACAGGGGTCGAACACTGAAGCTTTCTTT. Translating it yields CSAQQGSNTEAFF.

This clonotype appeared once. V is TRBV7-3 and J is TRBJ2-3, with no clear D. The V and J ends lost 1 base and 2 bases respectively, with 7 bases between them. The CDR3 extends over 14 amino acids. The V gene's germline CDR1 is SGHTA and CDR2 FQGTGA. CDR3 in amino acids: CASSLMVPTDTQYF. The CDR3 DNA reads TGTGCCAGCAGCTTAATGGTGCCCACAGATACGCAGTATTTT.

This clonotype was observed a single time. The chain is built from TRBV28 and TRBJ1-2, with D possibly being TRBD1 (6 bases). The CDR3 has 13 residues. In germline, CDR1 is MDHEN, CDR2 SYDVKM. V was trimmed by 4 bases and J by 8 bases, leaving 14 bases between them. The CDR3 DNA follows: TGTGCCAGCAGTTCCCCAGGGGTATCGGGCTACACCTTC. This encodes CASSSPGVSGYTF.

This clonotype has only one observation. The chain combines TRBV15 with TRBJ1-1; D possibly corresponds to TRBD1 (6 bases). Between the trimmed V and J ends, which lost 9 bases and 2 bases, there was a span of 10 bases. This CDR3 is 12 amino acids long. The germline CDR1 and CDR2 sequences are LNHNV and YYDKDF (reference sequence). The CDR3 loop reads CATQGTNTEAFF. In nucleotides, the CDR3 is TGTGCCACTCAGGGGACTAACACTGAAGCTTTCTTT.

The chain's CDR3 is CASSPSTDTQYF. CDR3 DNA: TGTGCCAGCTCGCCCAGCACAGATACGCAGTATTTT. V is TRBV18 and J is TRBJ2-3; D is undetermined. V lost 6 bases, J lost 0 bases, and 4 bases lay in between. CDR1 and CDR2 (germline): KGHSH, LQKENI. The CDR3 spans 12 residues. The full variable domain, in which reference TRBV18 and TRBJ2-3 provide the parts outside the CDR3, is NAGVMQNPRHLVRRRGQEARLRCSPMKGHSHVYWYRQLPEEGLKFMVYLQKENIIDESGMPKERFSAEFPKEGPSILRIQQVVRGDSAAYFCASSPSTDTQYFGPGTRLTVL.

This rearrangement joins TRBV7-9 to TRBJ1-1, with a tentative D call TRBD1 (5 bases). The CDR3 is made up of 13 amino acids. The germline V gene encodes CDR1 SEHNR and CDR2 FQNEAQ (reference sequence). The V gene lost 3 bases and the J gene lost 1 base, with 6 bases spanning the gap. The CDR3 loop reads CASSLDTNTEAFF. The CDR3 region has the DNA TGTGCCAGCAGCTTGGACACGAACACTGAAGCTTTCTTT. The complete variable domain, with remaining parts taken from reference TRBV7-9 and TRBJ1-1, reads DTGVSQNPRHKITKRGQNVTFRCDPISEHNRLYWYRQTLGQGPEFLTYFQNEAQLEKSRLLSDRFSAERPKGSFSTLEIQRTEQGDSAMYLCASSLDTNTEAFFGQGTRLTVV.

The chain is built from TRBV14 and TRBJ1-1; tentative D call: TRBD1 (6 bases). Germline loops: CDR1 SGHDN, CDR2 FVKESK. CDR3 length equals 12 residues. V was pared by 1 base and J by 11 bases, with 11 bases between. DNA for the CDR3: TGTGCCAGCAGCCAAGGGAACAGGGAGGCTTTCTTT. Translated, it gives CASSQGNREAFF.

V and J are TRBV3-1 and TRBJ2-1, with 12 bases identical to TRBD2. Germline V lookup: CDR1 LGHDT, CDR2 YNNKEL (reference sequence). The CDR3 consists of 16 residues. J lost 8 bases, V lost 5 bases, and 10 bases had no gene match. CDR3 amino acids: CASSSLLAGGLDEQFF. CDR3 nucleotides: TGTGCCAGCAGCTCCTTACTAGCGGGGGGTCTTGATGAGCAGTTCTTC.

CDR3 DNA sequence: TGTGCCAGCAGTGCCCCATACTATGGCTACACCTTC. Amino acid sequence: CASSAPYYGYTF. The rearrangement uses TRBV25-1 and TRBJ1-2; D is unclear. The V gene's germline CDR1 is MGHDK and CDR2 SYGVNS. The V end lost 4 bases, the J end lost 3 bases, and 6 bases lay between the germline ends. This CDR3 comprises 12 residues.

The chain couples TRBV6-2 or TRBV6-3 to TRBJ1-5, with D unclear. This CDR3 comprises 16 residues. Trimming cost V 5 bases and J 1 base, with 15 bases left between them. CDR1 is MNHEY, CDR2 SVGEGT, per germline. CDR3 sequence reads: CASSPFFSRSNQPQHF. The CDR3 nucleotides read TGTGCCAGCAGTCCCTTCTTCTCAAGGAGCAATCAGCCCCAGCATTTT.

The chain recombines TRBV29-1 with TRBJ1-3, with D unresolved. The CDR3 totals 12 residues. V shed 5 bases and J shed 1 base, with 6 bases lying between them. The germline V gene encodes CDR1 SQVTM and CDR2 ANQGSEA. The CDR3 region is CSVWVSGNTIYF. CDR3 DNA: TGCAGCGTTTGGGTTTCTGGAAACACCATATATTTT.

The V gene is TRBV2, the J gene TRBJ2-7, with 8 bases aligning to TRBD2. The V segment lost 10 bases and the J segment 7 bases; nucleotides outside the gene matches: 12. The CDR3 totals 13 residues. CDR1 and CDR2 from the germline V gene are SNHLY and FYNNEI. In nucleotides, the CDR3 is TGTGCCACCCGGAATAGCGGGGCGGGGGAGCAGTACTTC. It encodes CATRNSGAGEQYF.

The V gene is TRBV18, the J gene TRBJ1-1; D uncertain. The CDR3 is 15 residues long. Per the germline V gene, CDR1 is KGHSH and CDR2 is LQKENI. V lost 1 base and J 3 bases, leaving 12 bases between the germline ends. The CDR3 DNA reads TGTGCCAGCTCACCACGTACTACGAGGGACACTGAAGCTTTCTTT. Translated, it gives CASSPRTTRDTEAFF.

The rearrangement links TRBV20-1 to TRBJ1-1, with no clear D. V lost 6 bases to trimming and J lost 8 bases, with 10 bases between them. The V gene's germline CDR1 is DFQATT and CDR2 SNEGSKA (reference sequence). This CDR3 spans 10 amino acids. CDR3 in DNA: TGCAGTGCCCTTGGATCGGAAGCTTTCTTT. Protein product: CSALGSEAFF.

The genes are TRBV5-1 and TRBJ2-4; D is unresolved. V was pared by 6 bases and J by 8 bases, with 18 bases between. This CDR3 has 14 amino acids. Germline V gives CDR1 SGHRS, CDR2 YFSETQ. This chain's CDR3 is CASNPGASSDIQYF. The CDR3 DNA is TGCGCCAGCAACCCTGGAGCATCATCGGACATTCAGTACTTC.

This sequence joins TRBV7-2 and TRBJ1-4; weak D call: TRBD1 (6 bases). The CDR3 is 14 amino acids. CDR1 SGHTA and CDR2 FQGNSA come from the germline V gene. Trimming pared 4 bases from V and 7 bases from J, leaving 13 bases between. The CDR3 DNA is TGTGCCAGCAGCTCCGGCACAGGGTCTGAAAAACTGTTTTTT. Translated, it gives CASSSGTGSEKLFF.

The DNA of the CDR3 is TGCAGTGCCTGGCGCGGGACTAGCGGATACTACAATGAGCAGTTCTTC. Its protein is CSAWRGTSGYYNEQFF. The V and J genes are TRBV20-1 and TRBJ2-1; 11 bases align to TRBD2. The trim removed 6 bases at V and 3 bases at J, leaving 10 bases unmatched. Germline V lookup: CDR1 DFQATT, CDR2 SNEGSKA (reference sequence). This CDR3 is 16 amino acids long.

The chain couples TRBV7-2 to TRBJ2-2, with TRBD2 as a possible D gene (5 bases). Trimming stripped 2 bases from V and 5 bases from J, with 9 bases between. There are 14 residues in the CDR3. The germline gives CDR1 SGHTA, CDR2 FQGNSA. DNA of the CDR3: TGTGCCAGCAGCTTAATCCGGGAAACCGGGGAGCTGTTTTTT. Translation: CASSLIRETGELFF. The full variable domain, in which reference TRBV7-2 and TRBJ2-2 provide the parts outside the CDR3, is GAGVSQSPSNKVTEKGKDVELRCDPISGHTALYWYRQSLGQGLEFLIYFQGNSAPDKSGLPSDRFSAERTGGSVSTLTIQRTQQEDSAVYLCASSLIRETGELFFGEGSRLTVL.

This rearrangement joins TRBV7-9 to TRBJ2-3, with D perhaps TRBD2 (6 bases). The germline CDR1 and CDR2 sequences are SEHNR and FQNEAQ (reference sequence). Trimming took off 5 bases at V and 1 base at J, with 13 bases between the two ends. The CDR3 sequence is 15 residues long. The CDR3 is CASSPGRGGTDTQYF. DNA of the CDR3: TGTGCCAGCAGCCCCGGGCGGGGAGGCACAGATACGCAGTATTTT.